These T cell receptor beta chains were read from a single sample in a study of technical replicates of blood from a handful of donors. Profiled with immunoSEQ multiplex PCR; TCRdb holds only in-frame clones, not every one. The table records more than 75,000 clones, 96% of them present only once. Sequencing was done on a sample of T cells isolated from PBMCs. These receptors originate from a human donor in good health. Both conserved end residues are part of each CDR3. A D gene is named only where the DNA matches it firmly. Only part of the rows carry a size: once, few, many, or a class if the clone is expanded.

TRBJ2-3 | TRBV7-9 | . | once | TGTGCCAGCAGCTTATATGCAGATACGCAGTATTTT | CASSLYADTQYF
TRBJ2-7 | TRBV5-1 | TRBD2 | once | TGCGCCAGCAGCTTCCCTAGCGGCTCCTACGAGCAGTACTTC | CASSFPSGSYEQYF
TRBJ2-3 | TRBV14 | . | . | TGTGCCAGCAGCCAAGATGAAGTAGGGGGGCAGTATTTT | CASSQDEVGGQYF
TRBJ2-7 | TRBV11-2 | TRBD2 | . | TGTGCCAGCAGCTTACGATGGGCTAGCGGGAGGGCCGATTACGAGCAGTACTTC | CASSLRWASGRADYEQYF
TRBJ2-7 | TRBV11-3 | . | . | TGTGCCAGCAGCTTACTCGGGGAGCAGTACTTC | CASSLLGEQYF
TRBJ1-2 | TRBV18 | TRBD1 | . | TGTGCCAGCTCACCGAGGACAGGGAGTGGCTACACCTTC | CASSPRTGSGYTF
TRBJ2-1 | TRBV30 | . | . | TGTGCCTGGAGTGTACAGAGACTAGACAATGAGCAGTTCTTC | CAWSVQRLDNEQFF
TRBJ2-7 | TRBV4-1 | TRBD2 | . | TGCGCCAGCAGCCAAGCGCCTGGACTAGTTCCCTACGAGCAGTACTTC | CASSQAPGLVPYEQYF
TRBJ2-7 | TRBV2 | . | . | TGTGCCACCACCCTGGGGAGGACCCTAGTCTCCTACGAGCAGTACTTC | CATTLGRTLVSYEQYF
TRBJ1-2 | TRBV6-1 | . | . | TGTGCCAGCAGTGAACAGGATTATGGCTACACCTTC | CASSEQDYGYTF
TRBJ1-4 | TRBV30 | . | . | TGTGCCTGGAGTCATGGGGGAGGGGTGCGGGAAAAACTGTTTTTT | CAWSHGGGVREKLFF
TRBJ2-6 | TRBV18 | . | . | TGTGCCAGCTCACCTGGGGTCGGGAGACTCTCTGGGGCCAACGTCCTGACTTTC | CASSPGVGRLSGANVLTF
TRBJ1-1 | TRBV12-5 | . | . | TGTGCTAGTGGGTTCGGGAACACTGAAGCTTTCTTT | CASGFGNTEAFF
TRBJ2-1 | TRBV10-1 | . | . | TGCGCCAGCAGTGAGGAGTCAGGGTTTATAGAGTTCTTC | CASSEESGFIEFF
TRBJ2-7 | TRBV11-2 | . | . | TGTGCCAGCGGGTTACAGTACGAGCAGTACTTC | CASGLQYEQYF
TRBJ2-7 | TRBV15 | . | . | TGTGCCACCAGCAGAAACTCCAATGCGGGGCACGAGCAGTACTTC | CATSRNSNAGHEQYF
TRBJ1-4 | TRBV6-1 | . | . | TGTGCCAGCAGTGGCCTGAGAGCGCTGACTATAGCTAATGAAAAACTGTTTTTT | CASSGLRALTIANEKLFF
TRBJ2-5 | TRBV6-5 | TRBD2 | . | TGTGCCAGCACCCCCGGGGGGAAACAAGAGACCCAGTACTTC | CASTPGGKQETQYF
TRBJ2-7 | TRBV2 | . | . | TGTGCCAGCACAAGCGGTACCTACGAGCAGTACTTC | CASTSGTYEQYF
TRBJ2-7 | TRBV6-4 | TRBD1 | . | TGTGCCAGCAGTTCGACAGGGAATCTCTCCTACGAGCAGTACTTC | CASSSTGNLSYEQYF
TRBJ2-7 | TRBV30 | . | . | TGTGCCATGAGTGCCGGGGGCGAGCAGTACTTC | CAMSAGGEQYF
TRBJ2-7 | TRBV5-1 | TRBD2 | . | TGCGCCAGCAGCTCAATGACTAGCGGGAGGTCCTACGAGCAGTACTTC | CASSSMTSGRSYEQYF
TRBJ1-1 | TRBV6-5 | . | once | TGTGCCAGCAGTCTATCGGGGGGCCCTGAAGCTTTCTTT | CASSLSGGPEAFF
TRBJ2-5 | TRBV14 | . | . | TGTGCCAGCAGCCAAGATTATGGCATTCAAGAGACCCAGTACTTC | CASSQDYGIQETQYF
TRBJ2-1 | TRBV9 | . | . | TGTGCCAGCAGCTCACCAACAGGGGGGGGCTACAATGAGCAGTTCTTC | CASSSPTGGGYNEQFF
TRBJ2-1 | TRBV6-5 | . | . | TGTGCCAGCAGTCACCTCAACTTAAACGAGCAGTTCTTC | CASSHLNLNEQFF
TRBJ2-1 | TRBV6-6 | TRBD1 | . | TGTGCCAGCAATGGACAGGGGGCCAATGAGCAGTTCTTC | CASNGQGANEQFF
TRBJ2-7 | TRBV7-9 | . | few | TGTGCCAGCAGCTTAGTAGCCAGTCTATCCTACGAGCAGTACTTC | CASSLVASLSYEQYF
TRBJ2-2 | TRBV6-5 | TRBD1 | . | TGTGCCAGCAGTTACTCCGGGACAGGGGTTGCCGGGGAGCTGTTTTTT | CASSYSGTGVAGELFF
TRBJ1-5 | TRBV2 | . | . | TGTGCCAGCAGAGAGGCGAACAGGGCTGGATATCAGCCCCAGCATTTT | CASREANRAGYQPQHF
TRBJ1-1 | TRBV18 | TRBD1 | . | TGTGCCAGCTCATTTTCCGGGACAGCGAACACTGAAGCTTTCTTT | CASSFSGTANTEAFF
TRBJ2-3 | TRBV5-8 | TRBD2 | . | TGTGCCAGCAGCCTACCTAGCGGGAGGGCCGACGATACGCAGTATTTT | CASSLPSGRADDTQYF
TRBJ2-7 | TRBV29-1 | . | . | TGCAGCGTTGAAGTTAGCGGTTACGAGCAGTACTTC | CSVEVSGYEQYF
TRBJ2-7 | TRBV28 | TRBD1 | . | TGTGCCAGCAGTTCTGGACAGGGTGCCTACGAGCAGTACTTC | CASSSGQGAYEQYF
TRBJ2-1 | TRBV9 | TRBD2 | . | TGTGCCAGCAGCCACGGGACTAGCGGGAGAGGAGAGCAGTTCTTC | CASSHGTSGRGEQFF
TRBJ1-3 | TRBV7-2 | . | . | TGTGCCAGCAGCTCGTACCCGGACACCATATATTTT | CASSSYPDTIYF
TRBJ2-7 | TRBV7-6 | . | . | TGTGCCAGCAGCTCCGGTCCGAACTACGAGCAGTACTTC | CASSSGPNYEQYF
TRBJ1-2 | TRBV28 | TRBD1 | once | TGTGCCAGCAGTGTTACAGGGGCTTCTAATGGCTACACCTTC | CASSVTGASNGYTF
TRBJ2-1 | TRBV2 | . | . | TGTGCCAGCAGTGGTCGAGTGCTATCCTACAATGAGCAGTTCTTC | CASSGRVLSYNEQFF
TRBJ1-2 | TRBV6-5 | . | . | TGTGCCAGCAGCCCCGGGGGGGGCTACACCTTC | CASSPGGGYTF
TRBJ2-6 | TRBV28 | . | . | TGTGCCAGCAGTTTCTTTGGCAGGGCTGGGGCCAACGTCCTGACTTTC | CASSFFGRAGANVLTF
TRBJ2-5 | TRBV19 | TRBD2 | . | TGTGCCAGTAGTATGGGCGGGAGTCGCGAGACCCAGTACTTC | CASSMGGSRETQYF
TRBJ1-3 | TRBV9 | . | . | TGTGCCAGCAGCGTGAGGGAAGAAGGTGCGCTCTATTCCGGAAACACCATATATTTT | CASSVREEGALYSGNTIYF
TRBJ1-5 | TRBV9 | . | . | TGTGCCAGCAGCGTAGGACTTTCCAATCAGCCCCAGCATTTT | CASSVGLSNQPQHF
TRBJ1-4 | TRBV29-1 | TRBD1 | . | TGCAGCGGGACAGGGGGCGGTAATGAAAAACTGTTTTTT | CSGTGGGNEKLFF
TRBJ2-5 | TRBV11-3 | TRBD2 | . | TGTGCCAGCAGCTTAGCTTGGTGGACTAGCGGGGAAACCCTGTGGGAGACCCAGTACTTC | CASSLAWWTSGETLWETQYF
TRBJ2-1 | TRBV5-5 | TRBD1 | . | TGTGCCAGCATCCCCCCCGGACAGGGAATCTATGAGCAGTTCTTC | CASIPPGQGIYEQFF
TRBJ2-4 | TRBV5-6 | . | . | TGTGCCAGCAGCCTCTCAGGCGAAAAGGGGATGAAAAACATTCAGTACTTC | CASSLSGEKGMKNIQYF
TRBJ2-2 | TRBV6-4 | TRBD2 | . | TGTGCCAGCAGTGACGGGAGGGACACCGGGGAGCTGTTTTTT | CASSDGRDTGELFF
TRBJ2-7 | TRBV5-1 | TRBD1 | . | TGCGCCAGCAGCCCGACAGGGCGGTTAGAGCAGTACTTC | CASSPTGRLEQYF
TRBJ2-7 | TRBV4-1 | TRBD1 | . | TGCGCCAGCAGCCAAGATAGTGGACAGGGGCCAACCTACGAGCAGTACTTC | CASSQDSGQGPTYEQYF
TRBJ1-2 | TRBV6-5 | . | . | TGTGCCAGCCGCGAACAGGGCTATGGCTACACCTTC | CASREQGYGYTF
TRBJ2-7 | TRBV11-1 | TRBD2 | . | TGTGCCAGCAGGCCTGGACTAGCGGGACAGGGGGAGCAGTACTTC | CASRPGLAGQGEQYF
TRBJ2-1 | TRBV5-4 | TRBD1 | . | TGTGCCAGCAGCTCCGGGACAGTGTTAACCAGCCATGAGCAGTTCTTC | CASSSGTVLTSHEQFF
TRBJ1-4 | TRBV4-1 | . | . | TGCGCCAGCAGCCAAGTAAAGGGAGGGAGTTTCGGACTGTTTTTT | CASSQVKGGSFGLFF
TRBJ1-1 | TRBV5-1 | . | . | TGCGCCAGCAGCTCCTTGAACCGGGACACTGAAGCTTTCTTT | CASSSLNRDTEAFF
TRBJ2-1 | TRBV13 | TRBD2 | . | TGTGCCAGCAGCTTACGACTAGCGGGAGGCCGACTAAACAATGAGCAGTTCTTC | CASSLRLAGGRLNNEQFF